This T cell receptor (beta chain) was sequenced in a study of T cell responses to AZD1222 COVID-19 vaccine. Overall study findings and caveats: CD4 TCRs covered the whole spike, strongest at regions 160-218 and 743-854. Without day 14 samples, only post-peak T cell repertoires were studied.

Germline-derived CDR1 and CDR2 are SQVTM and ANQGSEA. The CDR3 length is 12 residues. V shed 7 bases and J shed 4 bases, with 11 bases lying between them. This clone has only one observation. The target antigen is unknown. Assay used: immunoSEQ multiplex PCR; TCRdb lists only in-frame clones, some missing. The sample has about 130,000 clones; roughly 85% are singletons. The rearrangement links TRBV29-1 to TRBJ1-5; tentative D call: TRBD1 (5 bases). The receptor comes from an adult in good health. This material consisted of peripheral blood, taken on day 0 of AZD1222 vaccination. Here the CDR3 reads CSAGGGNQPQHF. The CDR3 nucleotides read TGCAGCGCTGGGGGAGGGAATCAGCCCCAGCATTTT.